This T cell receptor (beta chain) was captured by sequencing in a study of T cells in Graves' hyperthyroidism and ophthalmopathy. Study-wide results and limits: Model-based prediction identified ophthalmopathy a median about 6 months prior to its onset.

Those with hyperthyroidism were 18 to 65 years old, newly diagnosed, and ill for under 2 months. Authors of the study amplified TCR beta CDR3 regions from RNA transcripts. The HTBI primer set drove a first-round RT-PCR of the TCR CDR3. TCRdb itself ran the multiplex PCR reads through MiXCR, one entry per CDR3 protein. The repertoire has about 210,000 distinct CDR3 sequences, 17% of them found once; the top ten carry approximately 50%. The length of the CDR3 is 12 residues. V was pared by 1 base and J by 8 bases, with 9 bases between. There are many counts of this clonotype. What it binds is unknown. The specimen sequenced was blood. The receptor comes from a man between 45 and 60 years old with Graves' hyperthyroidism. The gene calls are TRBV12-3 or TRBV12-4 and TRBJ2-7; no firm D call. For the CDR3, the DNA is TGTGCCAGCAGTTTAGGGATGGTTAAGCAGTACTTC. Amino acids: CASSLGMVKQYF.